Below, 5 T cell receptor beta chains from the same sample are listed, as sequenced in a study of T-cell memory formation after mild COVID-19. TCRdb fed the 5' RACE reads into MiXCR, producing one record per CDR3 protein. The table has about 400,000 distinct CDR3 sequences, under 25% seen once. The sequenced sample consisted of PBMCs or a T cell subset sorted from them (not recorded which). The receptors were sampled from an adult woman who had mild COVID-19 (a few samples of this study predate the infection). Cell type and time point are not known.

Written as DNA, the CDR3 is TGTGCCAGCAGCGCGGGGGGAAACATTCAGTACTTC. It codes for CASSAGGNIQYF. The V and J genes are TRBV5-6 and TRBJ2-4; 8 bases align to TRBD2. Per germline, CDR1 SGHDT and CDR2 YYEEEE. The CDR3 consists of 12 residues. V trimming: 4 bases; J trimming: 6 bases; junction bases outside the gene matches: 0. Full variable domain (remainder filled in from reference TRBV5-6 and TRBJ2-4): DAGVTQSPTHLIKTRGQQVTLRCSPKSGHDTVSWYQQALGQGPQFIFQYYEEEERQRGNFPDRFSGHQFPNYSSELNVNALLLGDSALYLCASSAGGNIQYFGAGTRLSVL.

The chain has TRBV30 and TRBJ1-2; D is perhaps TRBD1 (6 bases). There are 16 residues in the CDR3. V lost 5 bases, J lost 0 bases, and 19 bases lay in between. The germline CDR1 and CDR2 sequences are GTSNPN and SVGIG (reference sequence). The CDR3 region is CAWGTGSGVANYGYTF. CDR3 DNA sequence: TGTGCCTGGGGTACAGGGTCCGGCGTGGCTAACTATGGCTACACCTTC.

The count of this clonotype is one. This chain uses TRBV20-1 with TRBJ2-1; no clear D gene. V lost 8 bases and J 0 bases, leaving 8 bases between the germline ends. CDR1 DFQATT and CDR2 SNEGSKA come from the germline V gene (reference sequence). The CDR3 loop spans 12 amino acids. Written as DNA, the CDR3 is TGCAGTCAGGCGAGCTCCTACAATGAGCAGTTCTTC. This codes for CSQASSYNEQFF.

This clonotype was picked up many times. The genes are TRBV20-1 and TRBJ1-5; a weak D match, TRBD1 (6 bases). Deletions cut 1 base from V and 0 bases from J, with 13 bases between. CDR3 size: 16 residues. Germline V lookup: CDR1 DFQATT, CDR2 SNEGSKA (reference sequence). CDR3 in DNA: TGCAGTGCTAGAGTCAGGGGACTATATAGCAATCAGCCCCAGCATTTT. Protein sequence: CSARVRGLYSNQPQHF.

This clonotype was seen a handful of times. V gene TRBV12-3 or TRBV12-4 combines with J gene TRBJ2-1; tentatively, D is TRBD2 (7 bases). V lost 1 base and J lost 5, with 12 bases in between. The CDR3 length is 15 residues. The CDR3 spells CASSLGTRGDNEQFF. The CDR3 DNA sequence: TGTGCCAGCAGTTTAGGGACTAGGGGGGACAATGAGCAGTTCTTC.